This T cell receptor beta chain was profiled in a study of blood T cells in healthy people across ages. Study context: About one barcoded beta molecule per two T cells was the capture yield of template switching.

Comment on this clonotype: Antigen specificity is unknown.

The length of the CDR3 is 18 residues. CDR1 and CDR2 (germline): MNHNS, SASEGT. V shed 2 bases and J shed 0 bases, with 17 bases lying between them. A J-beta primer mix and a sample-barcoded 5' primer were used in a second PCR of roughly 7 to 12 cycles. Each cDNA was tagged by a template-switch adaptor containing 12 random nucleotides. Researchers report that each sample yielded at least 2.5 million CDR3-containing paired-end reads. TCRdb reprocessed the 5' RACE reads with MiXCR, giving one entry per CDR3 protein. This table has approximately 1.5 million distinct CDR3 sequences, roughly two fifths appearing once. The study, taken as a whole, reports: A strong correlation between TCR beta diversity and naive T cell percentage was seen.

The chain carries TRBV6-1 and TRBJ1-5, with no clear D. Sequencing used blood. This receptor was identified in a woman younger than 30 in good health. CDR3 amino acids: CASSERRRTPYSNQPQHF. CDR3 bases: TGTGCCAGCAGTGAAAGGCGGAGAACCCCGTATAGCAATCAGCCCCAGCATTTT.